What follows are 32 T cell receptor beta chains derived from one specimen sequenced in a study of CD8+ T cells in alopecia areata. Extraction and reverse transcription of RNA yielded cDNA as the sequencing template. The data were produced by immunoSEQ multiplex PCR, yet TCRdb's version contains in-frame clones alone and is incomplete. The sample has around 140,000 clones, about 56% seen once; the top ten hold roughly 15%. Sample treatment: oral pan-JAK inhibitor, 5-10 mg twice daily. The sequences come from CD8+ T cells sorted from blood, collected at week 4, from a patient treated with tofacitinib. Source of these receptors: a human donor with alopecia areata.

The rearrangement links TRBV10-3 to TRBJ2-1, with TRBD2 matching 7 bases. V gave up 5 bases and J gave up 8 bases; unmatched junction bases: 12. This CDR3 region has 15 residues. The germline CDR1 and CDR2 sequences are ENHRY and SYGVKD. The CDR3 nucleotides read TGTGCCATCAGTACAGAGCGGGGTGGTTTCCATGAGCAGTTCTTC. Protein product: CAISTERGGFHEQFF.

This chain connects TRBV30 to TRBJ2-2; 7 nucleotides align to TRBD1. Trimming removed 1 base from V and 1 base from J; junction bases left unmatched: 9. Germline V gives CDR1 GTSNPN, CDR2 SVGIG (reference sequence). The CDR3 totals 17 residues. The CDR3 protein is CAWSDTQGKMNTGELFF. CDR3 sequence (DNA): TGTGCCTGGAGTGACACACAGGGGAAAATGAACACCGGGGAGCTGTTTTTT. The full variable domain, rest sourced from reference TRBV30 and TRBJ2-2, is SQTIHQWPATLVQPVGSPLSLECTVEGTSNPNLYWYRQAAGRGLQLLFYSVGIGQISSEVPQNLSASRPQDRQFILSSKKLLLSDSGFYLCAWSDTQGKMNTGELFFGEGSRLTVL.

The sample holds one count of this clone. The V call is TRBV4-3, the J call TRBJ1-2; 8 bases agree with TRBD1. The germline V gene encodes CDR1 LGHNA and CDR2 YSLEER. The CDR3 totals 16 residues. J gave up 6 bases and V 3 bases, and 12 bases lay outside the gene matches. The CDR3 DNA follows: TGCGCCAGCAGCCACCTCCCGGGACAGGTTGTGGATGGCTACACCTTC. Its translation: CASSHLPGQVVDGYTF.

The V and J genes are TRBV5-1 and TRBJ1-1; a possible D gene is TRBD1 (5 bases). This CDR3 contains 12 residues. Trimming left V 2 bases short and J 5 bases short, with 7 bases between. Germline lookup yields CDR1 SGHRS and CDR2 YFSETQ. The CDR3 DNA sequence: TGCGCCAGCAGCTTTAAGGGGACTGAAGCTTTCTTT. It translates to CASSFKGTEAFF.

J is TRBJ1-4 and V is TRBV15, with 7 nucleotides matching TRBD1. Germline lookup yields CDR1 LNHNV and CDR2 YYDKDF (reference sequence). The CDR3 contains 15 residues. The ends lost 1 base at V and 8 bases at J; junction bases unmatched: 7. The CDR3 protein is CATSRVRQGGEKLFF. CDR3 coding DNA: TGTGCCACCAGCAGAGTCCGACAGGGCGGCGAAAAACTGTTTTTT.

The rearrangement joins TRBV29-1 to TRBJ2-7; TRBD1 agrees at 9 bases. Germline V gives CDR1 SQVTM, CDR2 ANQGSEA. The CDR3 has 14 amino acids. Germline trimming cut 1 base from V and 3 bases from J; bases unmatched to any gene: 4. In DNA form, the CDR3 reads TGCAGCGTTGAAGTCGGGGACAGGGTCTACGAGCAGTACTTC. Translating gives CSVEVGDRVYEQYF.

This rearrangement joins TRBV9 to TRBJ1-2; perhaps TRBD1 as D (6 bases). CDR3 length: 15 residues. Trimming took off 3 bases at V and 4 bases at J, with 16 bases between the two ends. Germline V gene sequence: CDR1 SGDLS, CDR2 YYNGEE. The CDR3 is CASSANRESGYGYTF. In DNA form, the CDR3 reads TGTGCCAGCAGCGCCAACAGGGAGTCTGGCTATGGCTACACCTTC.

This chain joins TRBV27 and TRBJ1-1, with a weak D call TRBD1 (6 bases). The germline gives CDR1 MNHEY, CDR2 SMNVEV (reference sequence). V dropped 5 bases and J dropped 8 bases, with 12 bases sitting between them. The CDR3 runs 12 residues. CDR3 loop: CASSPGTSEAFF. The CDR3 nucleotides are TGTGCCAGCAGTCCCGGGACATCGGAAGCTTTCTTT.

The chain combines TRBV5-1 with TRBJ2-7, with D unclear. Germline loops: CDR1 SGHRS, CDR2 YFSETQ. V was shortened by 10 bases and J by 3 bases, with 11 bases between the two germline ends. The CDR3 is 11 residues long. Written as DNA, the CDR3 is TGCGCCGAGGCACAGATCTACGAGCAGTACTTC. This encodes CAEAQIYEQYF.

This sequence joins TRBV29-1 and TRBJ2-6, with 10 bases that match TRBD1. The CDR3 consists of 17 residues. The V gene end was trimmed by 6 bases and the J gene end by 0 bases; junction bases not matched to a gene: 8. CDR1 is SQVTM, CDR2 ANQGSEA, per germline. The CDR3 is CSVVHGTGDSGANVLTF. CDR3 bases: TGCAGCGTCGTACACGGGACAGGGGACTCTGGGGCCAACGTCCTGACTTTC.

Worth noting for this clone: Other DNA sequences in the same sample also yield this CDR3. The chain is built from TRBV5-4 and TRBJ2-1, with D possibly called TRBD1 or TRBD2 (5 bases each). This CDR3 has 12 amino acids. Germline CDR1 is SGHNT and CDR2 is YYREEE (reference sequence). V dropped 2 bases and J dropped 7 bases, with 7 bases sitting between them. In nucleotides, the CDR3 is TGTGCCAGCAGCTTAGAGGGGAATGAGCAGTTCTTC. Translating gives CASSLEGNEQFF.

This sequence joins TRBV15 and TRBJ2-5; possible D gene TRBD2, 7 bases. The CDR3 has 14 amino acids. From germline, CDR1 is LNHNV and CDR2 YYDKDF (reference sequence). V shed 7 bases and J shed 5 bases, with 17 bases lying between them. The CDR3 region has the DNA TGTGCCACCACCGAAGGGGGGGAGCACGAGACCCAGTACTTC. Translating it yields CATTEGGEHETQYF.

J is TRBJ2-3 and V is TRBV6-1; 12 bases align to TRBD2. Germline trimming cut 2 bases from V and 2 bases from J; bases unmatched to any gene: 5. Germline V lookup: CDR1 MNHNS, CDR2 SASEGT. This CDR3 has 17 amino acids. The CDR3 bases are TGTGCCAGCAGTGAACAAGGACTAGCGGGGTACACAGATACGCAGTATTTT. This encodes CASSEQGLAGYTDTQYF.

The V and J genes are TRBV6-1 and TRBJ2-3, with TRBD1 matching over 9 bases. Germline V gives CDR1 MNHNS, CDR2 SASEGT. After removal of 5 bases from V and 2 bases from J, the junction contained 5 bases not matched to a gene. The CDR3 has 15 amino acids. The DNA of the CDR3 is TGTGCCAGCAGTTCCGGGACAGGGCACACAGATACGCAGTATTTT. Protein sequence: CASSSGTGHTDTQYF.

There are a few counts of this clone. The chain uses TRBV29-1 and TRBJ2-7; no clear D gene. Deletions cut 0 bases from V and 4 bases from J, with 10 bases between. The CDR3 totals 13 residues. From germline, CDR1 is SQVTM and CDR2 ANQGSEA. CDR3 region: CSVEDLDGYEQYF. Here the CDR3 DNA reads TGCAGCGTTGAAGATCTGGATGGTTACGAGCAGTACTTC.

The rearrangement uses TRBV18 and TRBJ2-7; 7 bases map to TRBD1. The CDR3 sequence is 15 residues long. The germline V gene encodes CDR1 KGHSH and CDR2 LQKENI. Germline trimming cut 10 bases from V and 0 bases from J; bases unmatched to any gene: 12. CDR3 DNA sequence: TGTGCCACCTCCACACTCCAGGGGGTCTCCTACGAGCAGTACTTC. Translation gives CATSTLQGVSYEQYF.

The genes are TRBV2 and TRBJ2-5; either TRBD1 or TRBD2 may fit D (5 bases each). Trimming cost V 3 bases and J 4 bases, with 18 bases left between them. Germline assignment: CDR1 SNHLY and CDR2 FYNNEI. This CDR3 is built from 16 residues. The CDR3 reads CASSDLGTGVPETQYF. The DNA for the CDR3 is TGTGCCAGCAGTGATCTTGGGACCGGGGTCCCAGAGACCCAGTACTTC.

This chain uses TRBV9 with TRBJ2-7; 12 bases fit TRBD1. V lost 3 bases to trimming and J lost 3 bases; unmatched junction nucleotides: 10. The V gene's germline CDR1 is SGDLS and CDR2 YYNGEE. The CDR3 covers 17 residues. This CDR3 is CASSAPTGTGGFYEQYF. The CDR3 DNA reads TGTGCCAGCAGCGCACCAACCGGGACAGGGGGCTTCTACGAGCAGTACTTC.

Concerning this clone: Within the sample, other DNA sequences also encode this same CDR3. The chain uses TRBV27 and TRBJ1-6; a weak D match, TRBD1 (5 bases). The CDR3 consists of 11 residues. V was pared by 6 bases and J by 10 bases, with 7 bases between. In germline, CDR1 is MNHEY, CDR2 SMNVEV (reference sequence). CDR3 region: CASSGGSPLHF. CDR3 sequence (DNA): TGTGCCAGCAGCGGGGGGTCACCCCTCCACTTT.

The J gene is TRBJ2-2, the V gene TRBV19; the D gene is possibly TRBD1 (6 bases). The CDR3 loop spans 14 amino acids. Trimming left V 1 base short and J 5 bases short, with 8 bases between. Germline V gene sequence: CDR1 LNHDA, CDR2 SQIVND (reference sequence). For the CDR3, the DNA is TGTGCCAGTAGTATAGTTCAGGGGACCGGGGAGCTGTTTTTT. It codes for CASSIVQGTGELFF.

The chain employs TRBV5-4 and TRBJ2-2; D is perhaps TRBD1 or TRBD2 (6 bases each). This CDR3 comprises 16 residues. The V end was cut by 4 bases, the J end by 4 bases, with 17 bases between. Germline V gene lookup returns CDR1 SGHNT and CDR2 YYREEE (reference sequence). The CDR3 is CASSPAFGGRTGELFF. The CDR3 DNA follows: TGTGCCAGCAGCCCAGCCTTTGGGGGGCGCACCGGGGAGCTGTTTTTT.

This clone was seen only a few times. The chain joins TRBV14 to TRBJ1-2; 8 bases align to TRBD1. From germline, CDR1 is SGHDN and CDR2 FVKESK. The CDR3 has 19 residues. V was clipped by 2 bases and J by 4 bases; unmatched bases: 18. The CDR3 coding sequence is TGTGCCAGCAGCCAACTCTCCGGGACAGGAAGGACTATGGGCTATGGCTACACCTTC. It yields the protein CASSQLSGTGRTMGYGYTF.

This clone was detected only once. In the same sample, other DNA sequences code for this CDR3. V and J are TRBV7-9 and TRBJ1-5; D unclear. The CDR3 runs 12 residues. Germline loops: CDR1 SEHNR, CDR2 FQNEAQ (reference sequence). Trimming took off 1 base at V and 3 bases at J, with 1 base between the two ends. CDR3 DNA: TGTGCCAGCAGCTTAGACAATCAGCCCCAGCATTTT. Translating it yields CASSLDNQPQHF.

The rearrangement uses TRBV29-1 and TRBJ1-1; D might be TRBD1 (5 bases). V lost 0 bases, J lost 7 bases, and 18 bases lay in between. In germline, CDR1 is SQVTM, CDR2 ANQGSEA. The CDR3 has 15 residues. CDR3 bases: TGCAGCGTTGAAGATCTTTTTCAGGGTGGGAATGAAGCTTTCTTT. It translates to CSVEDLFQGGNEAFF.

This clone occurred a few times. The chain uses TRBV6-5 and TRBJ1-1, with a possible D match to TRBD1 (5 bases). CDR1 and CDR2 (germline): MNHEY, SVGAGI. Trimming left V 2 bases short and J 1 base short, with 8 bases between. The CDR3 is made up of 14 amino acids. The CDR3 nucleotides read TGTGCCAGCAGTTACATTGGACAGAACACTGAAGCTTTCTTT. Residues: CASSYIGQNTEAFF.

This clone appeared a few times. This rearrangement joins TRBV19 to TRBJ1-5, with a tentative D call TRBD1 (5 bases). V gave up 10 bases and J gave up 0 bases, with 22 bases separating them. The CDR3 extends over 17 amino acids. Germline CDR1 and CDR2: LNHDA and SQIVND (reference sequence). The CDR3 region has the DNA TGTGCCACCTCTATAAGGCTCGACAGCCATAGCAATCAGCCCCAGCATTTT. This sequence encodes CATSIRLDSHSNQPQHF.

The chain employs TRBV11-2 and TRBJ1-6; 7 positions agree with TRBD1. Germline lookup yields CDR1 SGHAT and CDR2 FQNNGV. This CDR3 comprises 15 residues. The V gene end was trimmed by 5 bases and the J gene end by 5 bases; junction bases not matched to a gene: 6. This chain's CDR3 is CASSRIGTDNSPLHF. The CDR3 DNA reads as TGTGCCAGCAGCCGCATAGGGACAGATAATTCACCCCTCCACTTT.

This clone was seen just once. The chain combines TRBV27 with TRBJ1-2, with a tentative D call TRBD1 (5 bases). Trimming pared 10 bases from V and 8 bases from J, leaving 26 bases between. The CDR3 runs to 15 residues. Germline V gives CDR1 MNHEY, CDR2 SMNVEV (reference sequence). The CDR3: CATKQAWGGRLGYTF. The CDR3 nucleotides read TGTGCCACCAAGCAAGCCTGGGGCGGGCGATTAGGCTACACCTTC.

This clone is a singleton in its sample. The V call is TRBV7-3, the J call TRBJ2-5; 7 bases are shared with TRBD2. J gave up 1 base and V 2 bases, and 1 base lay outside the gene matches. The CDR3 has 14 amino acids. Germline-derived CDR1 and CDR2 are SGHTA and FQGTGA. CDR3 nucleotides: TGTGCCAGCAGCTTATCGGGGGGCCAAGAGACCCAGTACTTC. Translating it yields CASSLSGGQETQYF.

The chain joins TRBV5-6 to TRBJ2-1; 10 bases are shared with TRBD2. The CDR3 loop spans 17 amino acids. With V trimmed by 0 bases and J by 4 bases, 7 bases remained unmatched. Germline V gene data show CDR1 as SGHDT and CDR2 as YYEEEE. The CDR3 loop reads CASSLGVASGGYNEQFF. The CDR3 region has the DNA TGTGCCAGCAGCTTGGGTGTGGCTAGCGGGGGTTACAATGAGCAGTTCTTC.

This clone has just a few counts. The chain is built from TRBV7-8 and TRBJ2-1, with unresolved D. The V gene lost 5 bases and the J gene lost 4 bases, with 9 bases spanning the gap. CDR3 length: 13 amino acids. Germline CDR1 is SGHVS and CDR2 is FQNEAQ. The CDR3 loop reads CASSPQGYNEQFF. Here the CDR3 DNA reads TGTGCCAGCAGCCCACAAGGATACAATGAGCAGTTCTTC. The full variable domain, its missing parts supplied by reference TRBV7-8 and TRBJ2-1, is GAGVSQSPRYKVAKRGQDVALRCDPISGHVSLFWYQQALGQGPEFLTYFQNEAQLDKSGLPSDRFFAERPEGSVSTLKIQRTQQEDSAVYLCASSPQGYNEQFFGPGTRLTVL.

This clone was counted a few times. The V and J genes are TRBV6-6 and TRBJ2-1; D unclear. V shed 6 bases and J shed 0 bases, with 9 bases lying between them. The CDR3 is 14 residues long. The germline V gene has CDR1 MNHNY and CDR2 SVGAGI (reference sequence). CDR3 DNA sequence: TGTGCCAGCAGCACAGAGATCTCCTACAATGAGCAGTTCTTC. Translation: CASSTEISYNEQFF.